This T cell receptor beta chain is from a study of T cells in Graves' hyperthyroidism and ophthalmopathy (dated by TCRdb to the late 2010s). Context from the whole study: Peripheral blood samples were taken at initial diagnosis, before any treatment was given. A discovery cohort of about 100 patients, about 44 with Graves' ophthalmopathy and more than 55 with stable Graves' hyperthyroidism, was used to find distinguishing TCR V-J signatures. Whether ophthalmopathy could be predicted prospectively was tested in an independent validation cohort made up of roughly 19 hyperthyroidism patients plus 17 patients who later progressed to ophthalmopathy. The approximately 98 discovery patients were randomly divided into training and test sets at a 7:3 ratio. In more than 5 Graves' hyperthyroidism patients, the study also compared T-cell repertoires from thyroid tissue with T-cell repertoires from blood. After sampling, hyperthyroidism patients received methimazole starting at 30 mg daily, and ophthalmopathy patients received high-dose intravenous methylprednisolone. The paper reports TCR Vbeta CDR3 sequencing of over 130 peripheral blood samples: some 44 ophthalmopathy, fewer than 80 hyperthyroidism and around 17 progressor patients. Broader findings and caveats from the paper: Most expanded thyroid clonotypes (frequency above 0.001) were also detected in blood, a finding suggesting that blood repertoires may reflect thyroid immune responses. In validation, the model predicted progression to ophthalmopathy a median of roughly 6.5 months before onset, with 70% to 71% sensitivity and more than 72% specificity. Sample size was not statistically predetermined, and investigators were not blinded to group allocation. A model built on a 13 V-J signature distinguished ophthalmopathy from stable hyperthyroidism, reaching about 88% sensitivity and under 84% specificity in cross-validation and 80%/75% in testing.

TCR beta CDR3 regions were amplified from RNA transcripts. For the first round of RT-PCR on the TCR CDR3, the HTBI primer set was used together with the Qiagen OneStep RT-PCR kit. Libraries were constructed in a second round of multiplex PCR, after which size selection and purification were performed. Libraries were sequenced paired-end with 100 bp reads on an Illumina HiSeq2000. The authors' analysis ran thus. SOAPnuke was used to process the raw data, with reads discarded if the reads contained adapters or uncalled bases, had a mean Phred below 15, or lacked an exact constant-primer or identifier match. High-quality paired reads were merged using COPE v1.2.5, and each unique nucleotide sequence was defined as a clonotype. MiTCR v1.1 was used to align clonotypes to the IMGT TRBV, TRBD and TRBJ reference segments. The analysis was restricted to V-J combinations with a frequency above 0.0001, which together covered 99% to 99.2% of the repertoires. A TCS score was defined as the ratio of F50 (clonal expansion) to E x V (chaos), with BLOSUM62-based TCRdist applied between CDR3 peptides within each V-J. Welch's t-statistics and random forest reduced 514 V-J features to about 13, which were used in a naive Bayes classifier (R e1071). TCRdb itself trimmed the public reads at Q25 with fastp, ran MiXCR and retained productive beta chains. One record per CDR3 amino acid sequence lists the most common genes and DNA. The V and J calls follow TCRdb's processing rather than the paper's. The table for this sample lists under 400,000 distinct CDR3 sequences; roughly an eighth of them were counted only once. 9.2% of the sample is held by the ten biggest clonotypes.

This clonotype was counted many times. This clone's antigen is unknown. Base qualities are not recorded, but no much larger clone differs from it by a single base. Spanning cysteine to phenylalanine, the CDR3 consists of 15 amino acids. The retained sequence is limited to the CDR3, 45 bases, with the frame set at the first base. V is trimmed back by 5 bases and J by 3 bases, and the junction contains 9 bases that no gene match accounts for. CDR1 and CDR2 are drawn from the germline V gene (reference sequence): LNHDA, SQIVND. Graves' hyperthyroidism was defined as stable when no progression to ophthalmopathy occurred over 18 months of follow-up. Hyperthyroidism patients were aged 18 to 65 years and newly diagnosed, with disease duration of less than 2 months. Exclusion was applied to patients with uncontrolled infections, other autoimmune diseases, pregnancy or lactation. Clinical symptoms, serum thyroxine and TRAb, thyroid ultrasound, and orbital computed tomography formed the basis for the diagnoses. PBMCs were separated from roughly 9.3 ml of fresh peripheral blood using Ficoll-Paque density gradient centrifugation. Total RNA was extracted using Trizol reagent, and RNA quality was assessed on an Agilent 2100 Bioanalyzer.

The TCR sequence derives from a woman aged 18-35 years with Graves' hyperthyroidism. Input material: blood. The chain links TRBV19 with TRBJ2-7; the central 8 bases match TRBD1. The sequence in DNA is TGTGCCAGTAGTCTACCGGGACAGGCGATCTACGAGCAGTACTTC. Its coded protein is CASSLPGQAIYEQYF.